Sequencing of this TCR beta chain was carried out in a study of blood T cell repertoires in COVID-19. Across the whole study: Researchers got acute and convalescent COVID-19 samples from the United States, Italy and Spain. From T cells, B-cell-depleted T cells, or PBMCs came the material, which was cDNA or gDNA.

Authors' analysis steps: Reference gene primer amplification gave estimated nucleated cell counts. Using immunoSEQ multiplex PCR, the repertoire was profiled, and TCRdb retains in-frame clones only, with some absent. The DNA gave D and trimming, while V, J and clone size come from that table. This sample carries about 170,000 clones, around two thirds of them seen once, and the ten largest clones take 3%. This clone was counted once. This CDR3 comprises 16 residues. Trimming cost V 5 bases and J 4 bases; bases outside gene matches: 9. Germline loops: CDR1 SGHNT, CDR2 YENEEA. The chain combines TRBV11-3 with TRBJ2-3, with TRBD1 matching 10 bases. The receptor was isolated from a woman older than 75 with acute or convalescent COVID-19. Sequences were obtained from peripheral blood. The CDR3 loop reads CASSRRIGQGADTQYF. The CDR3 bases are TGTGCCAGCAGCCGTAGGATCGGACAGGGGGCAGATACGCAGTATTTT.